These 17 T cell receptor beta chains were sequenced from one sample in a study of cytomegalovirus exposure and HLA in healthy donors. Assay used: immunoSEQ multiplex PCR; TCRdb lists only in-frame clones, some missing. The profile shows some 140,000 clones, approximately 90% of them singletons. Sequenced sample: PBMCs. The receptors derive from a woman aged 25-40 years in good health and CMV-seropositive.

This sequence joins TRBV27 and TRBJ2-1, with a possible D match to TRBD1 (5 bases). Looked up from germline, CDR1 is MNHEY and CDR2 is SMNVEV (reference sequence). Trimming removed 5 bases at V and 4 bases at J, with 15 bases between. The CDR3 has 15 amino acids. The CDR3 DNA reads as TGTGCCAGCAGTCTAGGGGTGATAGGTTACAATGAGCAGTTCTTC. Amino acids: CASSLGVIGYNEQFF.

V gene TRBV27 combines with J gene TRBJ2-1, with D perhaps matching TRBD2 (5 bases). Trimming pared 3 bases from V and 7 bases from J, leaving 7 bases between. The CDR3 spans 12 residues. Germline V CDR1 and CDR2: MNHEY, SMNVEV (reference sequence). CDR3 sequence: CASSFRGNEQFF. CDR3 DNA sequence: TGTGCCAGCAGTTTTCGGGGTAATGAGCAGTTCTTC.

The CDR3 coding sequence is TGTGCCAGCAGCAATAGTGAGCAGTTCTTC. It yields the protein CASSNSEQFF. The chain couples TRBV7-9 to TRBJ2-1; D is unclear. CDR3 length: 10 amino acids. The germline gives CDR1 SEHNR, CDR2 FQNEAQ (reference sequence). The V gene lost 5 bases and the J gene lost 9 bases, with 5 bases spanning the gap.

The rearrangement links TRBV5-1 to TRBJ1-1; no clear D. Germline-derived CDR1 and CDR2 are SGHRS and YFSETQ. V lost 0 bases and J 1 base, leaving 7 bases between the germline ends. The CDR3 has 14 residues. The CDR3 loop is CASSLGAGNTEAFF. CDR3 DNA sequence: TGCGCCAGCAGCTTGGGAGCAGGGAACACTGAAGCTTTCTTT.

The rearrangement joins TRBV19 to TRBJ1-5, with TRBD1 as a possible D gene (5 bases). This CDR3 contains 14 residues. Trimming pared 5 bases from V and 3 bases from J, leaving 11 bases between. Germline values: CDR1 LNHDA, CDR2 SQIVND (reference sequence). This CDR3 is CASSSGYVNQPQHF. The CDR3 DNA follows: TGTGCCAGTAGTTCAGGGTACGTCAATCAGCCCCAGCATTTT.

The chain couples TRBV7-2 to TRBJ1-1, with D perhaps TRBD1 (6 bases). The CDR3 is made up of 15 amino acids. From germline, CDR1 is SGHTA and CDR2 FQGNSA. Trimming removed 5 bases at V and 2 bases at J, with 15 bases between. For the CDR3, the DNA is TGTGCCAGCAGCACAGACAGGTTAGGAAACACTGAAGCTTTCTTT. Its protein product is CASSTDRLGNTEAFF.

This clone was recorded only once. The genes are TRBV10-1 and TRBJ2-1; D remains ambiguous. Between the trimmed V and J ends, which lost 11 bases and 5 bases, there was a span of 7 bases. This CDR3 is 10 amino acids long. Germline V gives CDR1 WNHNN, CDR2 SYGVQD (reference sequence). CDR3 nucleotides: TGCGCCCCGGGTAACAATGAGCAGTTCTTC. Encoded protein: CAPGNNEQFF.

The rearrangement uses TRBV6-1 and TRBJ1-5; a possible D gene is TRBD1 (5 bases). V lost 1 base to trimming and J lost 1 base, with 8 bases between them. CDR1 is MNHNS and CDR2 is SASEGT in the germline V gene. This CDR3 is built from 15 residues. CDR3 nucleotide sequence: TGTGCCAGCAGTGAAGTCACAGGAAGCAATCAGCCCCAGCATTTT. Translating gives CASSEVTGSNQPQHF.

The J gene is TRBJ2-7, the V gene TRBV7-8; 7 bases are a match to TRBD2. The length of the CDR3 is 15 residues. The J segment lost 0 bases and the V segment lost 5 bases, leaving 7 bases of the junction unmatched. The V gene's germline CDR1 is SGHVS and CDR2 FQNEAQ. Here the CDR3 reads CASSPREVGSYEQYF. CDR3 nucleotide sequence: TGTGCCAGCAGCCCTCGGGAGGTGGGCTCCTACGAGCAGTACTTC.

V usage is TRBV6-1 and J usage is TRBJ2-5, with D possibly TRBD1 on 6 matching bases. The length of the CDR3 is 13 residues. The V gene's germline CDR1 is MNHNS and CDR2 SASEGT. Trimming cost V 6 bases and J 5 bases, with 13 bases left between them. DNA for the CDR3: TGTGCCAGCAGGATACAGGGTCGGGAGACCCAGTACTTC. Translating it yields CASRIQGRETQYF.

V gene TRBV11-2 combines with J gene TRBJ2-1; 11 bases are a match to TRBD2. The junction had 11 bases not matched to a gene; V was cut back by 5 bases and J by 8 bases. Germline-derived CDR1 and CDR2 are SGHAT and FQNNGV. The length of the CDR3 is 16 residues. The CDR3 DNA follows: TGTGCCAGCAGCCGGCAGACTAGCGGGAAACGGGATGAGCAGTTCTTC. Translation gives CASSRQTSGKRDEQFF.

The genes are TRBV7-8 and TRBJ1-4; D perhaps matches TRBD1 (6 bases). CDR1 is SGHVS and CDR2 is FQNEAQ in the germline V gene. The V end lost 5 bases, the J end lost 7 bases, and 17 bases lay between the germline ends. The CDR3 is 15 residues long. This CDR3 is CASSPSGGASEKLFF. For the CDR3, the DNA is TGTGCCAGCAGCCCCTCGGGGGGGGCAAGTGAAAAACTGTTTTTT.

This chain uses TRBV9 with TRBJ2-3; 10 positions agree with TRBD2. This CDR3 comprises 15 residues. Per germline, CDR1 SGDLS and CDR2 YYNGEE. Unmatched junction bases numbered 4, after V lost 3 bases and J lost 3 bases. In DNA form, the CDR3 reads TGTGCCAGCAGCGGACTAGCGGGTCAGACAGATACGCAGTATTTT. This gives the protein CASSGLAGQTDTQYF.

The rearrangement uses TRBV21-1 and TRBJ2-7; the DNA was not used to check the table's D call, TRBD1. TRBV21-1 counts as a pseudogene. The CDR3 totals 16 residues. The CDR3 loop reads CASGQKTGASSYEQYF. CDR3 DNA sequence: TGTGCCAGCGGCCAAAAAACAGGGGCTAGCTCCTACGAGCAGTACTTC.

This clone was seen just once. CDR3 nucleotides: TGTGCCAGCAGCTTAGATCCTCAACAGGGGGCCGAGGAGACCCAGTACTTC. Its protein product is CASSLDPQQGAEETQYF. This rearrangement joins TRBV11-2 to TRBJ2-5; 9 bases are shared with TRBD1. The CDR3 extends over 17 amino acids. The germline CDR1 and CDR2 sequences are SGHAT and FQNNGV. With 0 bases clipped from V and 5 bases from J, the junction kept 10 bases outside the gene matches.

This clone appeared once. The chain has TRBV5-1 and TRBJ2-7; D call uncertain. In germline, CDR1 is SGHRS, CDR2 YFSETQ. V shed 0 bases and J shed 3 bases, with 10 bases lying between them. The CDR3 spans 14 residues. CDR3 in DNA: TGCGCCAGCAGCTTGGGGCCCCCTAGCTACGAGCAGTACTTC. Residues: CASSLGPPSYEQYF. Full variable domain (missing parts from reference TRBV5-1 and TRBJ2-7): KAGVTQTPRYLIKTRGQQVTLSCSPISGHRSVSWYQQTPGQGLQFLFEYFSETQRNKGNFPGRFSGRQFSNSRSEMNVSTLELGDSALYLCASSLGPPSYEQYFGPGTRLTVT.

This chain links TRBV2 with TRBJ1-2; D is ambiguous. V lost 4 bases and J 6 bases, leaving 12 bases between the germline ends. The CDR3 covers 13 residues. The germline CDR1 and CDR2 sequences are SNHLY and FYNNEI. Here the CDR3 DNA reads TGTGCCAGCAGTGTTACCGGGAGGGATGGCTACACCTTC. Translating gives CASSVTGRDGYTF.